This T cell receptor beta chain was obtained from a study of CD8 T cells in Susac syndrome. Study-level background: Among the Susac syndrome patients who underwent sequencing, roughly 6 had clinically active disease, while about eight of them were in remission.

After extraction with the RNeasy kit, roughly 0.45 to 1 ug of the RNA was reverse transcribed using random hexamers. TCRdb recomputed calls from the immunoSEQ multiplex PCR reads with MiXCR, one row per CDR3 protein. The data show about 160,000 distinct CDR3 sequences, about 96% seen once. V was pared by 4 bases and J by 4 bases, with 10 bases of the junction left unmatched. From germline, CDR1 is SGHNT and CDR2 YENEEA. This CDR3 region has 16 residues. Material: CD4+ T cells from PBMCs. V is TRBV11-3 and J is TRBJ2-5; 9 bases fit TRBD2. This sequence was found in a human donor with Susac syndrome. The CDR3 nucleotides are TGTGCCAGCAGCTCGAGGGGAACTAGCGGGCGAGAGACCCAGTACTTC. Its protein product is CASSSRGTSGRETQYF.